These T cell receptor beta chains were read from a single sample in a study of shared clonotypes between healthy human individuals. Sequencing was performed with immunoSEQ multiplex PCR; in TCRdb, only in-frame clones are kept and a portion is missing. Altogether over a million clones are present, 98% being singletons, with the ten largest covering about 0.4%. The sample comprised naive CD4+ T cells sorted from blood. The receptors come from a man aged 25 to 40 in good health. The CDR3 runs from the conserved cysteine through the conserved F or W. The D gene is left open where the match is weak. The size entry is marked missing in some rows and otherwise reads once, few, many or a size class.

clone size: -
D gene: -
V gene: TRBV29-1
J gene: TRBJ2-1
CDR3 protein: CSVDGQGMDEQFF
CDR3 DNA: TGCAGCGTTGATGGGCAGGGCATGGATGAGCAGTTCTTC

clone size: -
D gene: -
V gene: TRBV18
J gene: TRBJ1-2
CDR3 protein: CASSPPGVNYGYTF
CDR3 DNA: TGTGCCAGCTCACCACCAGGGGTAAACTATGGCTACACCTTC

clone size: -
D gene: TRBD1
V gene: TRBV14
J gene: TRBJ2-4
CDR3 protein: CASSSGTGGRLAKNIQYF
CDR3 DNA: TGTGCCAGCAGCTCCGGGACAGGGGGTCGTTTAGCCAAAAACATTCAGTACTTC

clone size: -
D gene: -
V gene: TRBV19
J gene: TRBJ1-5
CDR3 protein: CASSTTGRQLSNQPQHF
CDR3 DNA: TGTGCCAGTAGTACAACCGGGAGACAACTTAGCAATCAGCCCCAGCATTTT

clone size: -
D gene: TRBD2
V gene: TRBV11-2
J gene: TRBJ2-7
CDR3 protein: CASSLVGTSGSPYEQYF
CDR3 DNA: TGTGCCAGCAGCTTAGTCGGGACTAGCGGGAGTCCCTACGAGCAGTACTTC

clone size: -
D gene: -
V gene: TRBV28
J gene: TRBJ1-2
CDR3 protein: CASTGTPSNYGYTF
CDR3 DNA: TGTGCCAGCACCGGGACACCTTCGAACTATGGCTACACCTTC

clone size: -
D gene: -
V gene: TRBV2
J gene: TRBJ1-1
CDR3 protein: CASSEARLMEGSREAFF
CDR3 DNA: TGTGCCAGCAGTGAAGCGAGGTTGATGGAGGGTAGTAGAGAAGCTTTCTTT

clone size: -
D gene: -
V gene: TRBV5-1
J gene: TRBJ2-5
CDR3 protein: CASSLARFSETQYF
CDR3 DNA: TGCGCCAGCAGCTTGGCCCGATTTTCCGAGACCCAGTACTTC

clone size: -
D gene: TRBD2
V gene: TRBV5-4
J gene: TRBJ2-1
CDR3 protein: CASSPGLAGGTYNEQFF
CDR3 DNA: TGTGCCAGCAGCCCAGGACTAGCGGGAGGAACCTACAATGAGCAGTTCTTC

clone size: -
D gene: TRBD2
V gene: TRBV9
J gene: TRBJ2-2
CDR3 protein: CASSVGTSGNTGELFF
CDR3 DNA: TGTGCCAGCAGCGTAGGGACTAGCGGGAACACCGGGGAGCTGTTTTTT

clone size: once
D gene: -
V gene: TRBV4-3
J gene: TRBJ2-1
CDR3 protein: CASSQEARGSSYNEQFF
CDR3 DNA: TGCGCCAGCAGCCAAGAGGCCCGCGGAAGCTCCTACAATGAGCAGTTCTTC

clone size: -
D gene: TRBD2
V gene: TRBV29-1
J gene: TRBJ2-3
CDR3 protein: CSVLASGSTDTQYF
CDR3 DNA: TGCAGCGTTCTGGCTAGCGGGAGCACAGATACGCAGTATTTT

clone size: -
D gene: TRBD2
V gene: TRBV5-1
J gene: TRBJ2-2
CDR3 protein: CASSSRQGVSGLAGNTGELFF
CDR3 DNA: TGCGCCAGCAGCTCTCGACAGGGCGTTTCGGGACTAGCGGGGAACACCGGGGAGCTGTTTTTT

clone size: -
D gene: -
V gene: TRBV28
J gene: TRBJ2-7
CDR3 protein: CASSVLAHLSYEQYF
CDR3 DNA: TGTGCCAGCAGCGTACTAGCTCACCTCTCCTACGAGCAGTACTTC

clone size: -
D gene: TRBD2
V gene: TRBV5-7
J gene: TRBJ2-7
CDR3 protein: CASSSAGGSHEQYF
CDR3 DNA: TGTGCCAGCAGCTCTGCGGGAGGCTCCCACGAGCAGTACTTC

clone size: -
D gene: TRBD2
V gene: TRBV4-3
J gene: TRBJ2-1
CDR3 protein: CASSLRASGKVEQFF
CDR3 DNA: TGCGCCAGCAGTCTCAGGGCTAGCGGGAAGGTTGAGCAGTTCTTC

clone size: -
D gene: -
V gene: TRBV10-3
J gene: TRBJ2-7
CDR3 protein: CAIDSGTTYEQYF
CDR3 DNA: TGTGCCATCGACAGCGGGACAACCTACGAGCAGTACTTC

clone size: -
D gene: -
V gene: TRBV14
J gene: TRBJ2-7
CDR3 protein: CASSQEWDYEQYF
CDR3 DNA: TGTGCCAGCAGCCAAGAGTGGGACTACGAGCAGTACTTC

clone size: -
D gene: -
V gene: TRBV20-1
J gene: TRBJ2-1
CDR3 protein: CSATRTSAWFF
CDR3 DNA: TGCAGTGCTACCCGGACGTCAGCATGGTTCTTC

clone size: -
D gene: -
V gene: TRBV5-5
J gene: TRBJ2-3
CDR3 protein: CASSLAQLTDTQYF
CDR3 DNA: TGTGCCAGCAGCTTGGCACAGCTTACAGATACGCAGTATTTT

clone size: -
D gene: -
V gene: TRBV5-1
J gene: TRBJ2-4
CDR3 protein: CASSLDVAGVQYF
CDR3 DNA: TGCGCCAGCAGCTTGGATGTGGCCGGGGTTCAGTACTTC

clone size: -
D gene: TRBD2
V gene: TRBV28
J gene: TRBJ2-3
CDR3 protein: CASSFSSGGKDTQYF
CDR3 DNA: TGTGCCAGCAGTTTCTCAAGCGGGGGGAAAGATACGCAGTATTTT